Below are 27 T cell receptor beta chains sequenced from a single sample in a study of T cell responses to AZD1222 COVID-19 vaccine. Sequencing used immunoSEQ multiplex PCR; TCRdb keeps in-frame clones, though not all of them. The table lists approximately 77,000 clones, 92% of them singletons, with approximately 4.5% in the top ten. The sample in question was peripheral blood, obtained 28 days after the second AZD1222 dose. The receptors originated from an adult who received the AZD1222 COVID-19 vaccine.

This sequence joins TRBV6-6 and TRBJ1-4; D unclear. The CDR3 extends over 12 amino acids. CDR1 and CDR2 from the germline V gene are MNHNY and SVGAGI (reference sequence). The germline V and J ends were trimmed by 0 bases and 8 bases, with 4 bases remaining between them. This chain's CDR3 is CASSYSPEKLFF. The CDR3 nucleotides are TGTGCCAGCAGTTACTCCCCCGAAAAACTGTTTTTT.

The chain is built from TRBV29-1 and TRBJ2-1, with D possibly matching TRBD2 (6 bases). There are 12 residues in the CDR3. The germline V gene encodes CDR1 SQVTM and CDR2 ANQGSEA. V lost 3 bases and J 3 bases, leaving 6 bases between the germline ends. The CDR3 DNA is TGCAGCGTTGAGCGGGGCTACAATGAGCAGTTCTTC. It yields the protein CSVERGYNEQFF.

The chain combines TRBV28 with TRBJ1-5, with TRBD1 identical over 7 bases. Germline trimming cut 7 bases from V and 7 bases from J; bases unmatched to any gene: 4. Per the germline V gene, CDR1 is MDHEN and CDR2 is SYDVKM. This CDR3 has 12 residues. In nucleotides, the CDR3 is TGTGCCAGCAAAGGGGGCCACCAGCCCCAGCATTTT. As protein: CASKGGHQPQHF. Full variable domain (rest looked up from reference TRBV28 and TRBJ1-5): DVKVTQSSRYLVKRTGEKVFLECVQDMDHENMFWYRQDPGLGLRLIYFSYDVKMKEKGDIPEGYSVSREKKERFSLILESASTNQTSMYLCASKGGHQPQHFGDGTRLSIL.

The rearrangement joins TRBV30 to TRBJ2-3; D may match TRBD1 or TRBD2 (6 bases each). The CDR3 totals 13 residues. The germline V gene has CDR1 GTSNPN and CDR2 SVGIG (reference sequence). V was pared by 2 bases and J by 5 bases, with 11 bases between. The CDR3 coding sequence is TGTGCCTGGAGTCCACAGGGAGGAGATACGCAGTATTTT. Protein: CAWSPQGGDTQYF.

The J gene is TRBJ2-2, the V gene TRBV5-1; D tentatively reads TRBD1 or TRBD2 (5 bases each). Per germline, CDR1 SGHRS and CDR2 YFSETQ. This CDR3 spans 16 amino acids. Trimming took off 5 bases at V and 4 bases at J, with 18 bases between the two ends. CDR3 in amino acids: CASRQPGTSSTGELFF. The DNA of the CDR3 is TGCGCCAGCAGACAGCCCGGGACCTCATCCACCGGGGAGCTGTTTTTT.

The V gene is TRBV5-4, the J gene TRBJ2-1; 8 bases are shared with TRBD2. Trimming took 1 base from V and 8 from J; bases not matched to a gene: 5. CDR3 length: 14 residues. Germline CDR1 SGHNT, CDR2 YYREEE (reference sequence). The CDR3 DNA follows: TGTGCCAGCAGCTTGATAGCGGGATGGGATGAGCAGTTCTTC. Translation gives CASSLIAGWDEQFF. Variable domain in full (rest from reference TRBV5-4 and TRBJ2-1): ETGVTQSPTHLIKTRGQQVTLRCSSQSGHNTVSWYQQALGQGPQFIFQYYREEENGRGNFPPRFSGLQFPNYSSELNVNALELDDSALYLCASSLIAGWDEQFFGPGTRLTVL.

The rearrangement links TRBV24-1 to TRBJ2-2, with 7 bases matching TRBD1. CDR1 is KGHDR and CDR2 is SFDVKD in the germline V gene. There are 16 residues in the CDR3. Unmatched junction bases numbered 4, after V lost 2 bases and J lost 2 bases. CDR3 DNA sequence: TGTGCCACCAGTGATTCTCCAGGGGGTAACACCGGGGAGCTGTTTTTT. This gives the protein CATSDSPGGNTGELFF.

This chain uses TRBV5-5 with TRBJ2-3; TRBD2 agrees at 8 bases. Trimming at V came to 5 bases and at J to 10 bases, leaving 9 bases not matched to a gene. CDR3 length equals 13 residues. Germline V gene sequence: CDR1 SGHKS, CDR2 YYEKEE (reference sequence). The CDR3 coding sequence is TGTGCCAGCAGTACCGGGACTAGTATTGCGCAGTATTTT. It yields the protein CASSTGTSIAQYF.

V and J are TRBV16 and TRBJ1-1; D remains ambiguous. The CDR3 covers 14 residues. Looked up from germline, CDR1 is KGHSY and CDR2 is FQNENV. The V end was cut by 4 bases, the J end by 13 bases, with 22 bases between. The CDR3 here is CASSPLDVDLKGFF. CDR3 DNA: TGTGCCAGCAGCCCCCTAGACGTGGATTTAAAGGGTTTCTTT.

The chain is built from TRBV6-6 and TRBJ1-4; D gene ambiguous. Trimming pared 7 bases from V and 6 bases from J, leaving 15 bases between. The CDR3 spans 14 residues. Looked up from germline, CDR1 is MNHNY and CDR2 is SVGAGI (reference sequence). The CDR3 sequence: CASKIRVVDEKLFF. In nucleotides, the CDR3 is TGTGCCAGCAAAATTAGGGTGGTGGATGAAAAACTGTTTTTT.

This clone was seen more than once but under ten times. This chain joins TRBV18 and TRBJ2-7; 7 positions agree with TRBD1. The V segment lost 4 bases and the J segment 0 bases; nucleotides outside the gene matches: 6. This CDR3 is built from 15 residues. CDR1 is KGHSH, CDR2 LQKENI, per germline. The CDR3 region has the DNA TGTGCCAGCTCACTTGCAGGGGGTACCTCCTACGAGCAGTACTTC. Its protein is CASSLAGGTSYEQYF.

This chain joins TRBV5-1 and TRBJ1-1; possible D gene TRBD1, 5 bases. Germline assignment: CDR1 SGHRS and CDR2 YFSETQ. V lost 0 bases and J 4 bases, leaving 13 bases between the germline ends. The CDR3 extends over 15 amino acids. CDR3 DNA sequence: TGCGCCAGCAGCTTGGGTTTAGGGGAAATCACTGAAGCTTTCTTT. Amino acid sequence: CASSLGLGEITEAFF.

The chain recombines TRBV11-2 with TRBJ1-1; no clear D. This CDR3 is built from 16 residues. Deletions cut 5 bases from V and 4 bases from J, with 20 bases between. Per germline, CDR1 SGHAT and CDR2 FQNNGV. In DNA, the CDR3 is TGTGCCAGCAGCCCGGAAAGGTATCAAACGGGCACTGAAGCTTTCTTT. Its translation is CASSPERYQTGTEAFF.

This clone appeared once. The J gene is TRBJ1-1, the V gene TRBV19; D is possibly TRBD1 (5 bases). The germline gives CDR1 LNHDA, CDR2 SQIVND (reference sequence). The CDR3 is 14 residues long. V lost 7 bases, J lost 1 base, and 13 bases lay in between. CDR3 coding DNA: TGTGCCAGTAATTACAGGATGGAGAACACTGAAGCTTTCTTT. This translates into CASNYRMENTEAFF.

The chain is built from TRBV7-9 and TRBJ2-7, with D unclear. The V and J ends lost 1 base and 6 bases respectively, with 10 bases between them. From germline, CDR1 is SEHNR and CDR2 FQNEAQ (reference sequence). This CDR3 region has 13 residues. The CDR3 is CASSLVGSGEQYF. CDR3 bases: TGTGCCAGCAGCTTAGTGGGGTCGGGCGAGCAGTACTTC.

This chain joins TRBV4-3 and TRBJ1-1, with D unclear. Germline V gene sequence: CDR1 LGHNA, CDR2 YSLEER. CDR3 size: 15 residues. V lost 3 bases, J lost 4 bases, and 15 bases lay in between. The CDR3 nucleotides are TGCGCCAGCAGCCACCCCGACCGACCTACCACTGAAGCTTTCTTT. This gives the protein CASSHPDRPTTEAFF.

This clone was found once. This rearrangement joins TRBV3-1 (or the pseudogene TRBV3-2) to TRBJ2-1; D is undetermined. The CDR3 is 12 residues long. Germline V gene lookup returns CDR1 LGHDT and CDR2 YNNKEL (reference sequence). V was cut by 2 bases and J by 4 bases, with 3 bases left in between. CDR3 amino acids: CASSQRYNEQFF. CDR3 nucleotide sequence: TGTGCCAGCAGCCAAAGGTACAATGAGCAGTTCTTC.

The chain combines TRBV5-1 with TRBJ2-1; 12 bases match TRBD1. The CDR3 runs 15 residues. J gave up 8 bases and V 1 base, and 4 bases lay outside the gene matches. Germline CDR1 reads SGHRS; CDR2 reads YFSETQ. The CDR3 reads CASSLPRDRGHEQFF. The CDR3 DNA sequence: TGCGCCAGCAGCTTGCCGCGGGACAGGGGGCATGAGCAGTTCTTC. The entire variable domain, with the rest obtained from reference TRBV5-1 and TRBJ2-1, is as follows: KAGVTQTPRYLIKTRGQQVTLSCSPISGHRSVSWYQQTPGQGLQFLFEYFSETQRNKGNFPGRFSGRQFSNSRSEMNVSTLELGDSALYLCASSLPRDRGHEQFFGPGTRLTVL.

CDR3 DNA sequence: TGCGCCAGCAGCCCAACAGGGACGGCAGGGGCCAACGTCCTGACTTTC. Protein: CASSPTGTAGANVLTF. The rearrangement joins TRBV5-1 to TRBJ2-6, with a tentative D call TRBD1 (6 bases). Germline lookup yields CDR1 SGHRS and CDR2 YFSETQ. The CDR3 runs 16 residues. V was trimmed by 4 bases and J by 4 bases, leaving 15 bases between them.

The chain joins TRBV6-9 to TRBJ1-2; D is uncertain. Germline CDR1 is MNHGY and CDR2 is SVAAGI. The CDR3 loop spans 15 amino acids. Deletions cut 0 bases from V and 1 base from J, with 9 bases between. The CDR3 region is CASSYSGGLNYGYTF. The CDR3, as DNA: TGTGCCAGCAGTTATTCGGGCGGGCTTAACTATGGCTACACCTTC.

The chain uses TRBV11-2 and TRBJ2-2; TRBD1 might be the D (5 bases). Deletions cut 4 bases from V and 0 bases from J, with 18 bases between. CDR3 length: 18 amino acids. Germline V gene data show CDR1 as SGHAT and CDR2 as FQNNGV. As DNA, the CDR3 is TGTGCCAGCAGCTCGACACTCAGACAGCCAACGAACACCGGGGAGCTGTTTTTT. Protein product: CASSSTLRQPTNTGELFF.

In this sample, this clone turned up a few times. In nucleotides, the CDR3 is TGCGCCAGCAGCGCTAGCGGGAATTACGAGCAGTACTTC. It encodes CASSASGNYEQYF. The chain carries TRBV5-1 and TRBJ2-7; 9 nucleotides match TRBD2. J gave up 4 bases and V 4 bases, and 3 bases lay outside the gene matches. This CDR3 region has 13 residues. The V gene's germline CDR1 is SGHRS and CDR2 YFSETQ.

V is TRBV6-4 and J is TRBJ2-2; the match to TRBD2 covers 10 bases. With 3 bases clipped from V and 7 bases from J, the junction kept 2 bases outside the gene matches. The CDR3 spans 14 residues. Germline assignment: CDR1 MRHNA and CDR2 SNTAGT. The CDR3 protein is CASSESGRVGELFF. CDR3 bases: TGTGCCAGCAGTGAAAGCGGGAGGGTCGGGGAGCTGTTTTTT.

This clone appeared once. In DNA, the CDR3 is TGTGCCTGGAGCTCCCAAAGACAAGTTAATCAGCCCCAGCATTTT. Translation gives CAWSSQRQVNQPQHF. The genes are TRBV30 and TRBJ1-5; D unresolved. The CDR3 consists of 15 residues. Looked up from germline, CDR1 is GTSNPN and CDR2 is SVGIG (reference sequence). V lost 3 bases and J lost 4, with 16 bases in between.

The chain carries TRBV5-4 and TRBJ2-7; 7 nucleotides align to TRBD1. V dropped 2 bases and J dropped 7; count of bases not matched to a gene: 12. The germline V gene has CDR1 SGHNT and CDR2 YYREEE (reference sequence). The CDR3 has 15 amino acids. The CDR3 protein is CASSLPGTAGVEQYF. The CDR3 nucleotides read TGTGCCAGCAGCTTACCCGGGACAGCCGGAGTGGAGCAGTACTTC. Filled out from reference TRBV5-4 and TRBJ2-7, the complete variable domain reads ETGVTQSPTHLIKTRGQQVTLRCSSQSGHNTVSWYQQALGQGPQFIFQYYREEENGRGNFPPRFSGLQFPNYSSELNVNALELDDSALYLCASSLPGTAGVEQYFGPGTRLTVT.

V is TRBV5-6 and J is TRBJ2-1, with D possibly TRBD2 on 6 matching bases. The CDR3 contains 17 residues. With 3 bases removed from V and 2 bases from J, the gap between germline ends came to 18 bases. CDR1 is SGHDT and CDR2 is YYEEEE in the germline V gene. The DNA for the CDR3 is TGTGCCAGCAGCTCGGAGGGCTACGGGAGAGCCTACAATGAGCAGTTCTTC. Translated, it gives CASSSEGYGRAYNEQFF.

This chain links TRBV18 with TRBJ1-2; D gene unclear. The V and J ends lost 3 bases and 6 bases respectively, with 14 bases between them. The CDR3 consists of 14 residues. In germline, CDR1 is KGHSH, CDR2 LQKENI. CDR3 nucleotides: TGTGCCAGCTCACCTGTCGAGGGTTTGCATGGCTACACCTTC. Its protein product is CASSPVEGLHGYTF.